Detailed here is one T cell receptor (beta chain). The participants were between roughly 18 and 100 years old and came from some 23 US areas. Cohorts were assigned according to the clinical history that participants reported. The protocol was immunoSEQ multiplex PCR, while the TCRdb copy is restricted to in-frame clones and leaves out a portion. Of about 200,000 clones listed, around 86% were seen once; the top ten hold around 5.7%. The data were obtained in a study of blood T cell repertoires in COVID-19. Study background: There were acute and convalescent COVID-19 samples, and they came from the United States, Italy and Spain.

Germline V gives CDR1 SGHTA, CDR2 FQGNSA. V lost 6 bases to trimming and J lost 1 base; unmatched junction nucleotides: 7. The CDR3 totals 15 residues. The sequenced sample consisted of PBMCs or T cells enriched from blood (not recorded which). The rearrangement links TRBV7-2 to TRBJ2-5, with TRBD2 matching 8 bases. This clonotype was sampled from a man aged 35-49 years with acute COVID-19. The CDR3 coding sequence is TGTGCCAGCAGGCGGACTAGCCTCGGCCAAGAGACCCAGTACTTC. Its protein product is CASRRTSLGQETQYF.